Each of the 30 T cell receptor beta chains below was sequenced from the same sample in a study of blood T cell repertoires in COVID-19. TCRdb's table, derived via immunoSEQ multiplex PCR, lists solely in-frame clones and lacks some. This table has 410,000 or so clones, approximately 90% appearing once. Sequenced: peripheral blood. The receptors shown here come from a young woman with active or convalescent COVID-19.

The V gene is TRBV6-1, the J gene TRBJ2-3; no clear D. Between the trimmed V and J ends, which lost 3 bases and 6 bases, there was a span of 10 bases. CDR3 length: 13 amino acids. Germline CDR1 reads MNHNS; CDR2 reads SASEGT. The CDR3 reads CASSDSSPDTQYF. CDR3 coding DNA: TGTGCCAGCAGTGATTCGAGCCCCGATACGCAGTATTTT.

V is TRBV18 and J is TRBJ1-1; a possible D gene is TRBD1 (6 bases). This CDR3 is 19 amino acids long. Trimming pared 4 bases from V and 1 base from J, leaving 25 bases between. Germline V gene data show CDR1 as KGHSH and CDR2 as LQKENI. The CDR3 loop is CASSLRRKTGLGKNTEAFF. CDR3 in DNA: TGTGCCAGCTCACTGAGGAGAAAAACAGGGCTGGGGAAGAACACTGAAGCTTTCTTT.

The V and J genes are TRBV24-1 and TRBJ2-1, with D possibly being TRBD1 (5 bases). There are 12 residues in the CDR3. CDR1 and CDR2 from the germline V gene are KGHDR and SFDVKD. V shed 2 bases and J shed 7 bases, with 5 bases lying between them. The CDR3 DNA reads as TGTGCCACCAGTGATTCAGGGAATGAGCAGTTCTTC. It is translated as CATSDSGNEQFF.

CDR3 sequence: CASSLTSGEETQYF. For the CDR3, the DNA is TGCGCCAGCAGCTTGACTAGCGGGGAAGAGACCCAGTACTTC. The V gene is TRBV5-1, the J gene TRBJ2-5; 10 positions agree with TRBD2. Looked up from germline, CDR1 is SGHRS and CDR2 is YFSETQ. The CDR3 is made up of 14 amino acids. The trim removed 1 base at V and 3 bases at J, leaving 0 bases unmatched. The entire variable domain, with the rest obtained from reference TRBV5-1 and TRBJ2-5, is as follows: KAGVTQTPRYLIKTRGQQVTLSCSPISGHRSVSWYQQTPGQGLQFLFEYFSETQRNKGNFPGRFSGRQFSNSRSEMNVSTLELGDSALYLCASSLTSGEETQYFGPGTRLLVL.

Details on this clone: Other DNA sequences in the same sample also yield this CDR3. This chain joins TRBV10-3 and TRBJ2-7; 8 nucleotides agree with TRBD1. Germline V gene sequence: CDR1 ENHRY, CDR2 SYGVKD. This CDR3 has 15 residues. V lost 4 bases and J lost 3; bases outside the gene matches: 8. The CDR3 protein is CAISGTGQGGYEQYF. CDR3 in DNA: TGTGCCATCAGTGGGACTGGACAGGGAGGCTACGAGCAGTACTTC.

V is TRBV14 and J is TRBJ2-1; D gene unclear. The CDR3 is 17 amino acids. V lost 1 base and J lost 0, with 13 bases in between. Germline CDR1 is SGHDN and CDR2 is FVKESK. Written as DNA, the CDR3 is TGTGCCAGCAGCCAAGTCGTAGTAGCCAGCTCCTACAATGAGCAGTTCTTC. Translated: CASSQVVVASSYNEQFF.

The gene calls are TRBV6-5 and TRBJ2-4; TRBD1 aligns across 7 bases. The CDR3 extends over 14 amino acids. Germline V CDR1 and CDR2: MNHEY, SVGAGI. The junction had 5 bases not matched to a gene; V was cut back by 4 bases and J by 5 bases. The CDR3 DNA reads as TGTGCCAGCAGTTCCGCCGGGACAGAAAACATTCAGTACTTC. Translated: CASSSAGTENIQYF.

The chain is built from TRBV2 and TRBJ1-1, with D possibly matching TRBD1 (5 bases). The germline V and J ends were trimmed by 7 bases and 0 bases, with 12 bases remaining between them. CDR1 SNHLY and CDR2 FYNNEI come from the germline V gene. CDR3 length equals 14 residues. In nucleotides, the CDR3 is TGTGCCAGCATGTGGGGGGAATTGAACACTGAAGCTTTCTTT. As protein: CASMWGELNTEAFF. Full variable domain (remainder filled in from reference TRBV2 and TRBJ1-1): EPEVTQTPSHQVTQMGQEVILRCVPISNHLYFYWYRQILGQKVEFLVSFYNNEISEKSEIFDDQFSVERPDGSNFTLKIRSTKLEDSAMYFCASMWGELNTEAFFGQGTRLTVV.

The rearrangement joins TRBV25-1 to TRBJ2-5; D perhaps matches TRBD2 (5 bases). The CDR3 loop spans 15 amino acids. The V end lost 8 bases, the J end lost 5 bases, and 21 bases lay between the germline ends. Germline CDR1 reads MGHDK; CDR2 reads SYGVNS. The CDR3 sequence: CASSGEGETSETQYF. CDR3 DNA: TGTGCCAGCTCGGGTGAGGGAGAAACTTCCGAGACCCAGTACTTC.

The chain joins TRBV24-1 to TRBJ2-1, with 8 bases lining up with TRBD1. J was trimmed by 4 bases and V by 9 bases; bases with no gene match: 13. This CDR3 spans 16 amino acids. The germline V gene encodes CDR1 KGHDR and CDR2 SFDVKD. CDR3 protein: CATLSNDRGQYNEQFF. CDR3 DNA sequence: TGTGCCACCCTAAGCAACGACAGGGGACAATACAATGAGCAGTTCTTC.

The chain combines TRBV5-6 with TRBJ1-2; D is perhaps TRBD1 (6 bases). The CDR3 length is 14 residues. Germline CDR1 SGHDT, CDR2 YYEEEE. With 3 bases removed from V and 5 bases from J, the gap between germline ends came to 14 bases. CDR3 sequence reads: CASSWGPGEYGYTF. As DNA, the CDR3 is TGTGCCAGCAGCTGGGGACCAGGGGAGTATGGCTACACCTTC.

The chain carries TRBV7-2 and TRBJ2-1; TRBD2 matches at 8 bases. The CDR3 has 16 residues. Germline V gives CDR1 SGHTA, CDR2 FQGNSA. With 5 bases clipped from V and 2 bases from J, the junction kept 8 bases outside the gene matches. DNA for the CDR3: TGTGCCAGCAGCACGGACGGGGGGGCCCCCTACAATGAGCAGTTCTTC. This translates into CASSTDGGAPYNEQFF.

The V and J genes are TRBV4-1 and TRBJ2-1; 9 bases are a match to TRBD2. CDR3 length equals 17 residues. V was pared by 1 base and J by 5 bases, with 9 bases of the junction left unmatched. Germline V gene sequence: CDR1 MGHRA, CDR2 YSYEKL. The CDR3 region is CASSQGLAGPFDNEQFF. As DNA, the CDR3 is TGCGCCAGCAGCCAAGGTCTAGCGGGGCCCTTTGACAATGAGCAGTTCTTC.

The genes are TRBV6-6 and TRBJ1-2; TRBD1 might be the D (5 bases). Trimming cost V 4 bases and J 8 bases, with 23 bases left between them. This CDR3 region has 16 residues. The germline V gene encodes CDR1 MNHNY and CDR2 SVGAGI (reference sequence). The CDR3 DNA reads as TGTGCCAGCAGTTCGGCAGGGAAGTCTCATTCGGAGGGCTACACCTTC. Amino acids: CASSSAGKSHSEGYTF.

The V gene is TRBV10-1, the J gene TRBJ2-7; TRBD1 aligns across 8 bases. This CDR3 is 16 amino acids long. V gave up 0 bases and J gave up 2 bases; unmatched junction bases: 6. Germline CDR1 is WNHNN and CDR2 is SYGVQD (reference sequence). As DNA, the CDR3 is TGCGCCAGCAGTGAGTCGTGGGGGACAGGTGCCTACGAGCAGTACTTC. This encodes CASSESWGTGAYEQYF.

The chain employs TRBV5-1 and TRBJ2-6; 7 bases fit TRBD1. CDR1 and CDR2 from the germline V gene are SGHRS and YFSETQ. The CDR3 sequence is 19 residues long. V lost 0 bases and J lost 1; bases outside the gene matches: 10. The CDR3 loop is CASSLALTGRPSGANVLTF. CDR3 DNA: TGCGCCAGCAGCTTGGCCCTGACAGGGCGTCCTTCTGGGGCCAACGTCCTGACTTTC. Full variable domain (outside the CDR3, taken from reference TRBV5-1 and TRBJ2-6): KAGVTQTPRYLIKTRGQQVTLSCSPISGHRSVSWYQQTPGQGLQFLFEYFSETQRNKGNFPGRFSGRQFSNSRSEMNVSTLELGDSALYLCASSLALTGRPSGANVLTFGAGSRLTVL.

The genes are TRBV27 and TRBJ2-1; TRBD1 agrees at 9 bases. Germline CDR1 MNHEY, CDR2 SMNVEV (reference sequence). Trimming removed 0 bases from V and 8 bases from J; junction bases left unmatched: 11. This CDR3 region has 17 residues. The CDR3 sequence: CASSLSPPGQGWDEQFF. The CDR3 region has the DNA TGTGCCAGCAGTTTATCACCACCGGGACAGGGCTGGGATGAGCAGTTCTTC.

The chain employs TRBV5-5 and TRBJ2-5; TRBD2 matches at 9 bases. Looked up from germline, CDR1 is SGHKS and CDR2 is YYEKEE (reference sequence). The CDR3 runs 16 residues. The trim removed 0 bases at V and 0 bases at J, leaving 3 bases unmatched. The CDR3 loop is CASSLGLAGYQETQYF. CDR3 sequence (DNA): TGTGCCAGCAGCTTGGGGCTAGCGGGGTACCAAGAGACCCAGTACTTC.

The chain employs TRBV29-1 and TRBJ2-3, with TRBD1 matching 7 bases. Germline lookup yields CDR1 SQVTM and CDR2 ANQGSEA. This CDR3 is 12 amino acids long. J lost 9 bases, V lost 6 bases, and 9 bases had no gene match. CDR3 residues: CSVQLQGTTQYF. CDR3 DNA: TGCAGCGTGCAACTACAGGGGACCACGCAGTATTTT.

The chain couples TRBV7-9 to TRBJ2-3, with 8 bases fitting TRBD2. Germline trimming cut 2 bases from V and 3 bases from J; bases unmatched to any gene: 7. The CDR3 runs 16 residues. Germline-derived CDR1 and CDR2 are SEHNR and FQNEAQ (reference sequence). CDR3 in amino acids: CASSLLSGGATDTQYF. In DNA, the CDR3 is TGTGCCAGCAGCTTACTTTCGGGAGGGGCAACAGATACGCAGTATTTT.

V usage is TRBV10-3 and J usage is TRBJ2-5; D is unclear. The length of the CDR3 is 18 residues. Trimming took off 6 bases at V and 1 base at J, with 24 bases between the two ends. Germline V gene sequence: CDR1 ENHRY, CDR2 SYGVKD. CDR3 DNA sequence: TGTGCCATCAGCTCGCCAAACCCAGGCAGGCTGGGCCAAGAGACCCAGTACTTC. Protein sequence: CAISSPNPGRLGQETQYF.

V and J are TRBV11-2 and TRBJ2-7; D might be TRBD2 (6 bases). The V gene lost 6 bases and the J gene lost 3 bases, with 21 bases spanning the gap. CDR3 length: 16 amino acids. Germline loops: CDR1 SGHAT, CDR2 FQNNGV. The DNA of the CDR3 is TGTGCCAGCAGACAAAACCGGGACTTCTTTGTCTACGAGCAGTACTTC. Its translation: CASRQNRDFFVYEQYF.

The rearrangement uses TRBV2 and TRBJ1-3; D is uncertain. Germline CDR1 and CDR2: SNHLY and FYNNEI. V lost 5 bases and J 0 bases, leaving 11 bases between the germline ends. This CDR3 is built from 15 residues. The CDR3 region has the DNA TGTGCCAGCAGTCCGAGGGCGGACTCTGGAAACACCATATATTTT. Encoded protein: CASSPRADSGNTIYF.

The CDR3 nucleotides are TGTGCCAGCAGCTCTACCGGGACAACTATGGAGCAGTACTTC. This gives the protein CASSSTGTTMEQYF. The J gene is TRBJ2-7, the V gene TRBV7-9, with D perhaps matching TRBD1 (6 bases). Trimming took off 4 bases at V and 7 bases at J, with 17 bases between the two ends. Per germline, CDR1 SEHNR and CDR2 FQNEAQ (reference sequence). The CDR3 is made up of 14 amino acids. Using reference TRBV7-9 and TRBJ2-7 for the parts outside the CDR3, the full variable domain is DTGVSQNPRHKITKRGQNVTFRCDPISEHNRLYWYRQTLGQGPEFLTYFQNEAQLEKSRLLSDRFSAERPKGSFSTLEIQRTEQGDSAMYLCASSSTGTTMEQYFGPGTRLTVT.

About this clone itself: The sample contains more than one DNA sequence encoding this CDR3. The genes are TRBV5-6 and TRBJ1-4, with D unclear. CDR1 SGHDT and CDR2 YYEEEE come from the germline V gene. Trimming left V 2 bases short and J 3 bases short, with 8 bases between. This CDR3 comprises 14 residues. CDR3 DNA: TGTGCCAGCAGCTTCAGAGGGCCTAATGAAAAACTGTTTTTT. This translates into CASSFRGPNEKLFF.

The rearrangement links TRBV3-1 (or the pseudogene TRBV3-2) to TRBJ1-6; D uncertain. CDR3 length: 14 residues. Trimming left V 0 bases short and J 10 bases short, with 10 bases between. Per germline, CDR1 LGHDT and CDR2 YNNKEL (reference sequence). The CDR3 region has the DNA TGTGCCAGCAGCCAAGATTTAGGAGGATCACCCCTCCACTTT. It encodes CASSQDLGGSPLHF.

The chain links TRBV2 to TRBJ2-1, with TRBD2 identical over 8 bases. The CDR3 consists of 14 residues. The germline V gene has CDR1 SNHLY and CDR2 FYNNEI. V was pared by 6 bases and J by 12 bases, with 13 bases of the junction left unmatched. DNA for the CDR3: TGTGCCAGCAGCCGTAGTAGCGGGGAGGATGGGCAGTTCTTC. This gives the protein CASSRSSGEDGQFF.

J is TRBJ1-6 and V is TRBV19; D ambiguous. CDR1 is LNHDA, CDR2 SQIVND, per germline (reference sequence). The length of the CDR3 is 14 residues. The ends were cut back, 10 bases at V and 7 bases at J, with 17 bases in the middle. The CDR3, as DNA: TGTGCCACCCAACCGGGAGGACCGAATTCACCCCTCCACTTT. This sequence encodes CATQPGGPNSPLHF.

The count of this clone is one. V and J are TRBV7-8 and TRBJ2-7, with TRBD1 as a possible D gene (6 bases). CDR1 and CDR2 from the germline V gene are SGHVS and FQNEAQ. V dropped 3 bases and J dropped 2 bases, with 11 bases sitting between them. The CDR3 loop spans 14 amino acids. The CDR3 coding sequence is TGTGCCAGCAGCTTCGGACAGAATGCCTACGAGCAGTACTTC. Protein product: CASSFGQNAYEQYF.

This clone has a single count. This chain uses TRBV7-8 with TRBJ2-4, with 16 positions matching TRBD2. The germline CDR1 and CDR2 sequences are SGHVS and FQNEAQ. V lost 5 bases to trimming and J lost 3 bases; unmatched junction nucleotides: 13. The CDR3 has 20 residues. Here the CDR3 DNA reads TGTGCCAGCAGCAGCCGGTTAGGGACTAGCGGGGGGGATGGCAAAAACATTCAGTACTTC. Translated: CASSSRLGTSGGDGKNIQYF. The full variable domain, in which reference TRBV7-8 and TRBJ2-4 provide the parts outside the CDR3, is GAGVSQSPRYKVAKRGQDVALRCDPISGHVSLFWYQQALGQGPEFLTYFQNEAQLDKSGLPSDRFFAERPEGSVSTLKIQRTQQEDSAVYLCASSSRLGTSGGDGKNIQYFGAGTRLSVL.